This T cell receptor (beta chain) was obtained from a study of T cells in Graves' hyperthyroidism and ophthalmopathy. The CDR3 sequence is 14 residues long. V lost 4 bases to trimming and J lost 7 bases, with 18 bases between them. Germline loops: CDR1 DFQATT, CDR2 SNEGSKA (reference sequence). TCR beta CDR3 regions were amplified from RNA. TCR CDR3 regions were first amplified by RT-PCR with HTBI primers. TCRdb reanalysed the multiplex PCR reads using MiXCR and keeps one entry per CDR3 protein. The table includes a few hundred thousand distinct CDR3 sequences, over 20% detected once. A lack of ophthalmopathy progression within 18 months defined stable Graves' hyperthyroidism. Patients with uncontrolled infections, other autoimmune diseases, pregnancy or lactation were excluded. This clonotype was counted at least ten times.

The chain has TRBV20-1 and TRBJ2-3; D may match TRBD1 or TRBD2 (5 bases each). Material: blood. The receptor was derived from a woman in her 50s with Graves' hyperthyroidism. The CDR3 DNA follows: TGCAGTGCTAACGGGGACGCCAGAGTAAATACGCAGTATTTT. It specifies CSANGDARVNTQYF.